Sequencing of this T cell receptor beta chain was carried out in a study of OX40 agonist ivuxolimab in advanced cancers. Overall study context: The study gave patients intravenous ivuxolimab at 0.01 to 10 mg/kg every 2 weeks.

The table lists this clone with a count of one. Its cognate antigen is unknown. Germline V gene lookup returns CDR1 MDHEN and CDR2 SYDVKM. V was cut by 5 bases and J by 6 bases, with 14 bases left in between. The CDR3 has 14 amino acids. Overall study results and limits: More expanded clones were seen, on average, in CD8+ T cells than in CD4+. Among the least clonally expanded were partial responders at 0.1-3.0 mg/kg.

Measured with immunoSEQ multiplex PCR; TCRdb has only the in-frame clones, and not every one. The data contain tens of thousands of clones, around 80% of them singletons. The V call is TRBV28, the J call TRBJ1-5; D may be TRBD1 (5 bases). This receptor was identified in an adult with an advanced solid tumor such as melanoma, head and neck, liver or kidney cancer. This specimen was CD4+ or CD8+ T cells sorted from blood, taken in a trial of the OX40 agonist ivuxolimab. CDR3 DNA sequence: TGTGCCAGCAGTCCCCCCGGGGGGGTTCAGCCCCAGCATTTT. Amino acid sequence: CASSPPGGVQPQHF.